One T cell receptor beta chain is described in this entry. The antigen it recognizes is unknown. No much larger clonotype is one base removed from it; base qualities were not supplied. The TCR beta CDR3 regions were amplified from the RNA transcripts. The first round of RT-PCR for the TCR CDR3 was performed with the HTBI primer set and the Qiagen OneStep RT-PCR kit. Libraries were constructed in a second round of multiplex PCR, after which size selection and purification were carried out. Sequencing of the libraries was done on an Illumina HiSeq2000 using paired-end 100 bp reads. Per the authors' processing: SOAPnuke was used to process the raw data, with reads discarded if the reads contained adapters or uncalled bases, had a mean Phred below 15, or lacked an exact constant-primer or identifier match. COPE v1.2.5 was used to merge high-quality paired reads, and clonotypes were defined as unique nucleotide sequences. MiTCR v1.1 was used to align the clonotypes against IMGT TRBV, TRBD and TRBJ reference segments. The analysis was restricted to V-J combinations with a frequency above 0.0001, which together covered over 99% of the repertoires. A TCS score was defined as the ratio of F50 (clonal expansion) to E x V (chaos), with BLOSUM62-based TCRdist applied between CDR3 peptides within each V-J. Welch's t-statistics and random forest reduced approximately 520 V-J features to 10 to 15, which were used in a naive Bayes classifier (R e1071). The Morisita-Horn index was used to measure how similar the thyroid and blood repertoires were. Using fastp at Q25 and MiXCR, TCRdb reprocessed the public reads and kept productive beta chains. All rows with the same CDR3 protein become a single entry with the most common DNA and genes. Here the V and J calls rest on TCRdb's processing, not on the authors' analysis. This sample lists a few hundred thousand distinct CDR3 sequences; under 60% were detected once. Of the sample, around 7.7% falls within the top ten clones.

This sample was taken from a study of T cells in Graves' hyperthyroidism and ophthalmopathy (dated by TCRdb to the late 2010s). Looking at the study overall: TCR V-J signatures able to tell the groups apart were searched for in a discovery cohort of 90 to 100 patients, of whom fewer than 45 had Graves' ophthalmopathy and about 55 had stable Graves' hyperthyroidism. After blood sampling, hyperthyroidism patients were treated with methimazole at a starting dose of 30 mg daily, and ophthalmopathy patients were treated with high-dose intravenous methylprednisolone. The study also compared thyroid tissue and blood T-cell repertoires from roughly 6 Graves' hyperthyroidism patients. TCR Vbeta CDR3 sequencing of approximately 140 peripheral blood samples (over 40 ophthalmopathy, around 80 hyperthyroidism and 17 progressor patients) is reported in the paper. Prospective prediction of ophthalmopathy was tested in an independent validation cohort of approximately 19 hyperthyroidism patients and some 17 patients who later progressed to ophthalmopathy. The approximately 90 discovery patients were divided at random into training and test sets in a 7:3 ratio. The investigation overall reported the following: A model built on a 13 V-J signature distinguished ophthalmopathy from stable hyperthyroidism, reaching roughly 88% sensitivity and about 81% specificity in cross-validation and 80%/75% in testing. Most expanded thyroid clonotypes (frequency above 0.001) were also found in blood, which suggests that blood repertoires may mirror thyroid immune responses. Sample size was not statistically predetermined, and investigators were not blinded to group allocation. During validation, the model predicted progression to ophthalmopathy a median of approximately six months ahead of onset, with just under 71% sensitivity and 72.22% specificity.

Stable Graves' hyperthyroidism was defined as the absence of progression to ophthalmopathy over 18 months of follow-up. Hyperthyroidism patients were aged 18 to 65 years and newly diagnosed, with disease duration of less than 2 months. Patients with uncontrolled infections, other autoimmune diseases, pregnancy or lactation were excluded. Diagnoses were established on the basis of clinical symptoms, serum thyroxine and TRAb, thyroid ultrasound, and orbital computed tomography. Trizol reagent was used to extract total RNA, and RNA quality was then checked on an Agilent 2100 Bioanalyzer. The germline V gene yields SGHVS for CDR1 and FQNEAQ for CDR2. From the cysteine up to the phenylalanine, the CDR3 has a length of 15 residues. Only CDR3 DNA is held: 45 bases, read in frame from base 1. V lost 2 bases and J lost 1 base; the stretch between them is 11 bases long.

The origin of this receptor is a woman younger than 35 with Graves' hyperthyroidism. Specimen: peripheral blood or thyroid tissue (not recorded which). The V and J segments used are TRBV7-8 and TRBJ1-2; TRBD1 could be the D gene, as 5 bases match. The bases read TGTGCCAGCAGCTTATCTTGGGACGGTAACTATGGCTACACCTTC. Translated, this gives CASSLSWDGNYGYTF.